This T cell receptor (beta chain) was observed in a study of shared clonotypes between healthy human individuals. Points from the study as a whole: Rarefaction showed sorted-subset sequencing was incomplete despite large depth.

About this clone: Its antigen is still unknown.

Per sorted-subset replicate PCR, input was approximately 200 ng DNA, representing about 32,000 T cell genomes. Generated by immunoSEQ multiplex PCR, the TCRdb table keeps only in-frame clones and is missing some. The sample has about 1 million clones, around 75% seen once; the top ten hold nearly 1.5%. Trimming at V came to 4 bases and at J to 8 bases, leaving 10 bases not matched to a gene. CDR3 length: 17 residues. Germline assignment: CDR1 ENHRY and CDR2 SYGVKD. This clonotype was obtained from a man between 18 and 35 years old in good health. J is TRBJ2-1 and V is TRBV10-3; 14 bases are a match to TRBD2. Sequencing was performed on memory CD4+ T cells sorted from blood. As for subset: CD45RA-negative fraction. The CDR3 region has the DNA TGTGCCATCAGTGCCGGAGGGACTAGCGGGAGTGGGTATGAGCAGTTCTTC. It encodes CAISAGGTSGSGYEQFF.